Below are 14 T cell receptor beta chains sequenced from a single sample in a study of T cell responses to AZD1222 COVID-19 vaccine. Using immunoSEQ multiplex PCR, the repertoire was profiled, and TCRdb retains in-frame clones only, with some absent. The data contain about 35,000 clones, 85% to 90% of them singletons. The sequences come from peripheral blood, collected 28 days after the second AZD1222 dose. The origin of the receptors is an adult who received the AZD1222 COVID-19 vaccine.

This clone was seen a few times. The V and J genes are TRBV7-2 and TRBJ2-1; D may be TRBD2 (6 bases). CDR1 and CDR2 (germline): SGHTA, FQGNSA. The germline V and J ends were trimmed by 2 bases and 5 bases, with 16 bases remaining between them. This CDR3 spans 16 amino acids. Written as DNA, the CDR3 is TGTGCCAGCAGCTTATTATGGCGGGGCGCTAACAATGAGCAGTTCTTC. It translates to CASSLLWRGANNEQFF.

This clone was counted only a few times. The rearrangement uses TRBV14 and TRBJ2-6, with unresolved D. Looked up from germline, CDR1 is SGHDN and CDR2 is FVKESK. This CDR3 is 13 amino acids long. The V and J ends lost 3 bases and 8 bases respectively, with 8 bases between them. DNA of the CDR3: TGTGCCAGCAGCCAGGCTGCGACCAACGTCCTGACTTTC. Residues: CASSQAATNVLTF.

The chain couples TRBV3-1 (or the pseudogene TRBV3-2) to TRBJ2-7, with D hard to call. From germline, CDR1 is LGHDT and CDR2 YNNKEL (reference sequence). The V gene lost 1 base and the J gene lost 4 bases, with 5 bases spanning the gap. This CDR3 comprises 12 residues. CDR3 residues: CASSQVTYEQYF. The CDR3 nucleotides read TGTGCCAGCAGCCAAGTAACTTACGAGCAGTACTTC.

The CDR3 loop reads CASSFGLQVNGYTF. CDR3 sequence (DNA): TGTGCCAGCAGCTTTGGCTTACAGGTTAATGGCTACACCTTC. The genes are TRBV5-4 and TRBJ1-2, with D tentatively TRBD1 (5 bases). V lost 2 bases and J 6 bases, leaving 14 bases between the germline ends. Per the germline V gene, CDR1 is SGHNT and CDR2 is YYREEE (reference sequence). This CDR3 has 14 amino acids. Together with reference TRBV5-4 and TRBJ1-2, the CDR3 gives the full variable domain: ETGVTQSPTHLIKTRGQQVTLRCSSQSGHNTVSWYQQALGQGPQFIFQYYREEENGRGNFPPRFSGLQFPNYSSELNVNALELDDSALYLCASSFGLQVNGYTFGSGTRLTVV.

The CDR3 loop reads CAWRMSQGKFGNTIYF. As DNA, the CDR3 is TGTGCCTGGAGGATGTCACAGGGAAAGTTTGGAAACACCATATATTTT. The chain carries TRBV30 and TRBJ1-3; weak D call: TRBD1 (6 bases). The CDR3 loop spans 16 amino acids. Per germline, CDR1 GTSNPN and CDR2 SVGIG (reference sequence). Deletions cut 3 bases from V and 3 bases from J, with 18 bases between.

The chain carries TRBV2 and TRBJ2-2; no reliable D call. The V gene's germline CDR1 is SNHLY and CDR2 FYNNEI. V was shortened by 6 bases and J by 5 bases, with 4 bases between the two germline ends. The CDR3 has 11 amino acids. The CDR3: CASRGTGELFF. The CDR3 DNA follows: TGTGCCAGCAGGGGTACCGGGGAGCTGTTTTTT.

The chain carries TRBV12-3 or TRBV12-4 and TRBJ2-1, with D unresolved. V lost 8 bases and J 9 bases, leaving 11 bases between the germline ends. The CDR3 is 11 residues long. CDR3 in DNA: TGTGCCAGCTGGACGGGTGGTGAGCAGTTCTTC. Its translation is CASWTGGEQFF.

The V gene is TRBV7-2, the J gene TRBJ2-7; D may match TRBD1 or TRBD2 (5 bases each). The CDR3 is 15 amino acids. The V end lost 0 bases, the J end lost 1 base, and 10 bases lay between the germline ends. The germline V gene encodes CDR1 SGHTA and CDR2 FQGNSA. This CDR3 is CASSLAVGESYEQYF. The DNA of the CDR3 is TGTGCCAGCAGCTTAGCGGTGGGGGAATCCTACGAGCAGTACTTC.

The chain combines TRBV19 with TRBJ2-2, with a possible D match to TRBD2 (5 bases). Germline CDR1 is LNHDA and CDR2 is SQIVND (reference sequence). This CDR3 comprises 15 residues. Trimming took 4 bases from V and 4 from J, leaving 13 bases between them. CDR3: CASSRGSQGTGELFF. In nucleotides, the CDR3 is TGTGCCAGTAGTAGAGGGAGCCAAGGCACCGGGGAGCTGTTTTTT.

CDR3 in amino acids: CASSSRGDTEAFF. CDR3 nucleotides: TGTGCCAGCAGCTCCAGGGGGGACACTGAAGCTTTCTTT. The chain carries TRBV5-5 and TRBJ1-1, with 7 bases fitting TRBD1. Trimming removed 3 bases from V and 3 bases from J; junction bases left unmatched: 2. Germline lookup yields CDR1 SGHKS and CDR2 YYEKEE (reference sequence). The CDR3 runs to 13 residues.

The chain combines TRBV6-6 with TRBJ2-2, with 7 bases lining up with TRBD2. V shed 7 bases and J 2 bases; nucleotides not matched to a gene: 4. CDR3 length: 14 residues. Germline V CDR1 and CDR2: MNHNY, SVGAGI (reference sequence). The CDR3 region has the DNA TGTGCCAGCACCTTGACTAGCAACACCGGGGAGCTGTTTTTT. Translation: CASTLTSNTGELFF.

The V gene is TRBV23-1, the J gene TRBJ2-6; 10 nucleotides align to TRBD1. TRBV23-1 is an ORF for which the function is uncertain. CDR3 size: 16 residues. V dropped 10 bases and J dropped 2; count of bases not matched to a gene: 8. The CDR3, as DNA: TGCGCCACCCAGACAGGGGGCGCGGCTGGGGCCAACGTCCTGACTTTC. It yields the protein CATQTGGAAGANVLTF.

V and J are TRBV24-1 and TRBJ2-2; possibly TRBD1 or TRBD2 for D (5 bases each). V lost 3 bases and J lost 4, with 11 bases in between. This CDR3 is 15 amino acids long. The germline gives CDR1 KGHDR, CDR2 SFDVKD. CDR3 nucleotide sequence: TGTGCCACCAGTGATCAGGGACCGACCACCGGGGAGCTGTTTTTT. Its translation is CATSDQGPTTGELFF.

J is TRBJ1-2 and V is TRBV5-4, with D perhaps TRBD1 (5 bases). The CDR3 has 15 residues. V dropped 4 bases and J dropped 4 bases, with 17 bases sitting between them. CDR1 is SGHNT and CDR2 is YYREEE in the germline V gene (reference sequence). The CDR3 DNA reads as TGTGCCAGCAGCCCCGACCGCCGGGGGGGCTATGGCTACACCTTC. Amino acids: CASSPDRRGGYGYTF.